The 7 T cell receptor beta chains below all came from one sample that was sequenced in a study of control samples from healthy donors and cancer patients (dated by TCRdb to between 2020 and 2021). Library prep was done by the immunoSEQ multiplex PCR assay. TCRdb took over this immuneACCESS table, retaining in-frame rearrangements with V and J assigned. Such tables are incomplete; in checked studies, under half of the missing clones stem from an unresolved V gene, and the remainder is unexplained. For this sample there are 52,000 or so clones; around 95% appear just once. The top ten hold around 3.7% of the sample. Material for sequencing was blood. Receptors were obtained from a man aged 30-40 years in good health.

V usage is TRBV5-1 and J usage is TRBJ1-2, with D possibly matching TRBD1 (5 bases). The CDR3 spans 14 residues. Trimming cost V 1 base and J 6 bases, with 13 bases left between them. The germline gives CDR1 SGHRS, CDR2 YFSETQ. This CDR3 reads CASSLQGEINGYTF. The CDR3 DNA reads as TGCGCCAGCAGCTTGCAGGGCGAGATCAATGGCTACACCTTC.

The chain uses TRBV30 and TRBJ1-2; the match to TRBD1 covers 7 bases. The CDR3 sequence is 13 residues long. V shed 2 bases, J shed 1 base, and the junction held 1 base outside the gene matches. CDR1 is GTSNPN, CDR2 SVGIG, per germline (reference sequence). The CDR3 here is CAWSRDSNYGYTF. For the CDR3, the DNA is TGTGCCTGGAGTCGGGACAGTAACTATGGCTACACCTTC.

This chain links TRBV19 with TRBJ2-1; 7 nucleotides match TRBD2. The CDR3 contains 14 residues. V trimming: 8 bases; J trimming: 1 base; junction bases outside the gene matches: 5. CDR1 LNHDA and CDR2 SQIVND come from the germline V gene (reference sequence). The CDR3 loop is CASSRGVSYNEQFF. CDR3 sequence (DNA): TGTGCCAGTTCCCGGGGGGTTTCCTACAATGAGCAGTTCTTC.

The rearrangement uses TRBV27 and TRBJ1-5; the match to TRBD1 covers 7 bases. V was clipped by 2 bases and J by 4 bases; unmatched bases: 2. The CDR3 consists of 14 residues. Germline CDR1 MNHEY, CDR2 SMNVEV (reference sequence). CDR3 loop: CASSLGRGNQPQHF. The CDR3, as DNA: TGTGCCAGCAGTTTAGGCAGGGGGAATCAGCCCCAGCATTTT.

The chain links TRBV21-1 to TRBJ1-6. TRBV21-1 is given as a pseudogene. CDR3 length: 16 amino acids. CDR3 nucleotides: TGTGCCAGCAGCAATGAGCATTTCCCCCACAATTCACCCCTCCACTTT. Its translation is CASSNEHFPHNSPLHF.

This chain connects TRBV30 to TRBJ1-3; TRBD1 might be the D (6 bases). The CDR3 is 15 amino acids. Trimming took 5 bases from V and 3 from J, leaving 17 bases between them. Per germline, CDR1 GTSNPN and CDR2 SVGIG (reference sequence). The CDR3 DNA reads as TGTGCCTGGGAGTTATTGGGGGGCGTTGGAAACACCATATATTTT. It translates to CAWELLGGVGNTIYF.

The chain links TRBV7-9 to TRBJ2-4, with D possibly being TRBD2 (5 bases). Trimming left V 3 bases short and J 1 base short, with 10 bases between. Germline assignment: CDR1 SEHNR and CDR2 FQNEAQ (reference sequence). CDR3 length equals 15 residues. The CDR3 region is CASSLPSMAKNIQYF. CDR3 sequence (DNA): TGTGCCAGCAGCTTGCCTAGCATGGCCAAAAACATTCAGTACTTC.